Listed below are T cell receptor beta chains from one sample, sequenced in a study of radiotherapy plus CTLA-4 blockade in lung cancer. TCRdb's table, derived via immunoSEQ multiplex PCR, lists solely in-frame clones and lacks some. This sample has more than 75,000 clones, with approximately 74% found just once. This material consisted of peripheral blood, taken from a patient treated with radiotherapy plus ipilimumab. These receptors were obtained from a human donor with non-small cell lung cancer who had a partial response to radiotherapy plus ipilimumab. Some clones in this sample may be carry-over from other donors' samples. The CDR3 runs from the conserved cysteine through the conserved F or W. D genes are given only for firm matches. Clone sizes are given selectively: once, few, many, or a class where the clone is expanded.

clone size | D gene | J gene | V gene | CDR3 DNA | CDR3 protein
. | . | TRBJ1-1 | TRBV28 | TGTGCCAGCACCGCAGGGTCGGTGAACACTGAAGCTTTCTTT | CASTAGSVNTEAFF
. | . | TRBJ2-3 | TRBV5-4 | TGTGCCAGCAGCAGGGACTCCCATAGCACAGATACGCAGTATTTT | CASSRDSHSTDTQYF
. | . | TRBJ1-5 | TRBV6-4 | TGTGCCAGCAGAAATAATAAGACAGATATGAACAATCAGCCCCAGCATTTT | CASRNNKTDMNNQPQHF
many | . | TRBJ1-4 | TRBV10-3 | TGTGCCATCAGTGAGTCCCCAGGAGAAAAACTGTTTTTT | CAISESPGEKLFF
. | TRBD2 | TRBJ2-5 | TRBV5-6 | TGTGCCAGCAGCTTGGGCCCGGGGGGAGAGACCCAGTACTTC | CASSLGPGGETQYF
few | TRBD2 | TRBJ2-3 | TRBV18 | TGTGCCAGCTCCCCCGGGACTAGCGGGAGGTCCAGCACAGATACGCAGTATTTT | CASSPGTSGRSSTDTQYF
few | TRBD2 | TRBJ2-1 | TRBV4-3 | TGCGCCAGCAGCCAAGGCGGGGGAAGGGACAATGAGCAGTTCTTC | CASSQGGGRDNEQFF
many | . | TRBJ1-1 | TRBV7-9 | TGTGCCAGCAGCGCTATTCGGGCGACAGGCGCCCTGAACACTGAAGCTTTCTTT | CASSAIRATGALNTEAFF
once | TRBD1 | TRBJ1-1 | TRBV5-1 | TGCGCCAGCAGAATCGTAGGGGGCGCAGGGAACACTGAAGCTTTCTTT | CASRIVGGAGNTEAFF
. | . | TRBJ1-4 | TRBV29-1 | TGCAGCGTTTACGCAGGAGAAAAACTGTTTTTT | CSVYAGEKLFF
few | . | TRBJ2-7 | TRBV5-1 | TGCGCCAGCAGCTGGGGCAGGACCGAGCAGTACTTC | CASSWGRTEQYF
. | TRBD1 | TRBJ2-7 | TRBV19 | TGTGCCAGTAGTATTTCCGGACAGGGGGCGTCCCAATACGAGCAGTACTTC | CASSISGQGASQYEQYF
many | TRBD2 | TRBJ2-1 | TRBV7-2 | TGTGCCAGCAGCTTAGAAAGCGGGAGCTTCTTCAACAATGAGCAGTTCTTC | CASSLESGSFFNNEQFF
. | TRBD1 | TRBJ1-2 | TRBV11-3 | TGTGCCAGCAGCGACGACAGGGTAGGGCGCTACACCTTC | CASSDDRVGRYTF
. | TRBD1 | TRBJ1-2 | TRBV7-2 | TGTGCCAGCAGCTTACCAGGGGGGTTTGACTATGGCTACACCTTC | CASSLPGGFDYGYTF
few | . | TRBJ1-1 | TRBV7-4 | TGTGCCAGCGGAGTATGGTCCACTGAAGCTTTCTTT | CASGVWSTEAFF
. | . | TRBJ2-3 | TRBV27 | TGTGCCAGCAGGCTGGGGCCGCCAGATACGCAGTATTTT | CASRLGPPDTQYF
. | . | TRBJ1-5 | TRBV19 | TGTGCCAGTAGTATTCTTAGCGTCAATCAGCCCCAGCATTTT | CASSILSVNQPQHF
. | . | TRBJ2-5 | TRBV2 | TGTGCCAGCAGCGAAGGACTGAGGGACCAAGAGACCCAGTACTTC | CASSEGLRDQETQYF
. | . | TRBJ2-7 | TRBV11-2 | TGTGCCAGCAGCTTAGAATTGGTAGCTTCCTACGAGCAGTACTTC | CASSLELVASYEQYF
. | . | TRBJ2-5 | TRBV6-1 | TGTGCCAGCAGTGGGGACATCCAAGAGACCCAGTACTTC | CASSGDIQETQYF
. | . | TRBJ2-7 | TRBV6-1 | TGTGCCAGCACCGGGGGGCGGTACTCCTACGAGCAGTACTTC | CASTGGRYSYEQYF
. | . | TRBJ2-1 | TRBV18 | TGTGCCAGCTCTCTTCTTAGCGGACCTGCGCTGGATGAGCAGTTCTTC | CASSLLSGPALDEQFF
. | TRBD2 | TRBJ2-1 | TRBV7-3 | TGTGCCAGCAGTCCAGCGGGAGTCTTGGGTGAGCAGTTCTTC | CASSPAGVLGEQFF
. | . | TRBJ2-7 | TRBV5-5 | TGTGCCAGCAGCTTGCCTGGCTCGGGCTCCTACGAGCAGTACTTC | CASSLPGSGSYEQYF
many | . | TRBJ2-2 | TRBV14 | TGTGCCAGCAGCCGACTATCCGGGGAGCTGTTTTTT | CASSRLSGELFF
. | . | TRBJ2-1 | TRBV4-1 | TGCGCCAGCAGCCAATTAACTAGCTGGTACAATGAGCAGTTCTTC | CASSQLTSWYNEQFF
. | . | TRBJ1-4 | TRBV25-1 | TGTGCCAGCAGTGTACCAGTTGCAACTAATGAAAAACTGTTTTTT | CASSVPVATNEKLFF
. | . | TRBJ2-5 | TRBV7-9 | TGTGCCAGCAGCTTAGCGCCCGCCAGGGTAGAGACCCAGTACTTC | CASSLAPARVETQYF
once | . | TRBJ1-3 | TRBV7-2 | TGTGCCAGCAGCTACCGGGACACTAGAAACACCATATATTTT | CASSYRDTRNTIYF
. | TRBD1 | TRBJ1-5 | TRBV2 | TGTGCCAGCAGTGGACAGGGAGTTAGCAATCAGCCCCAGCATTTT | CASSGQGVSNQPQHF
. | TRBD1 | TRBJ2-5 | TRBV5-1 | TGCGCCAGCAGCCGCCCAACAGGGGTGGGCGAGACCCAGTACTTC | CASSRPTGVGETQYF
few | . | TRBJ1-2 | TRBV28 | TGTGCCAGCAGTTTAATTCCAAGCGAGGCTACCGGCCTTGGCTACACCTTC | CASSLIPSEATGLGYTF
. | . | TRBJ2-7 | TRBV5-6 | TGTGCCAGCAGCTTTGGAGGGGAGACCTACGAGCAGTACTTC | CASSFGGETYEQYF
. | . | TRBJ1-1 | TRBV18 | TGTGCCAGCTCACCACAGAAGGGTAGAGAGGGCACTGAAGCTTTCTTT | CASSPQKGREGTEAFF
few | TRBD2 | TRBJ2-7 | TRBV6-1 | TGTGCCAGCAGTGAAGGATCGACAGCTAGCGGGCATGGGGTGCAGTACTTC | CASSEGSTASGHGVQYF
. | . | TRBJ2-1 | TRBV10-1 | TGCGCCAGCAGTGAGATACAGCCTCAGAACAGCTACAATGAGCAGTTCTTC | CASSEIQPQNSYNEQFF